These 6 T cell receptor beta chains came from one sample sequenced in a study of T cell changes during pregnancy in multiple sclerosis. Clones were read by immunoSEQ multiplex PCR, and TCRdb kept only the in-frame ones, dropping some. In the table there are 80,000 to 100,000 clones, roughly nine tenths of which are singletons. Sequences were derived from peripheral blood, sampled after pregnancy. These receptors were obtained from a female donor in good health, enrolled as a control in a pregnancy study.

The chain joins TRBV7-9 to TRBJ1-1; 8 bases agree with TRBD1. Germline loops: CDR1 SEHNR, CDR2 FQNEAQ (reference sequence). V trimming: 0 bases; J trimming: 2 bases; junction bases outside the gene matches: 5. CDR3 length equals 16 residues. The CDR3 sequence is CASSLAPGGSNTEAFF. The CDR3 region has the DNA TGTGCCAGCAGCTTAGCCCCAGGGGGCAGTAACACTGAAGCTTTCTTT.

The chain recombines TRBV9 with TRBJ2-1; no firm D call. The CDR3 has 14 amino acids. The ends were cut back, 0 bases at V and 3 bases at J, with 7 bases in the middle. Germline loops: CDR1 SGDLS, CDR2 YYNGEE. DNA for the CDR3: TGTGCCAGCAGCGTAGTACACAGCTACAATGAGCAGTTCTTC. This codes for CASSVVHSYNEQFF.

The V call is TRBV7-2, the J call TRBJ2-7; D unclear. The V end was cut by 1 base, the J end by 3 bases, with 13 bases between. The germline V gene has CDR1 SGHTA and CDR2 FQGNSA. The CDR3 sequence is 15 residues long. The CDR3 nucleotides are TGTGCCAGCAGCTTAGGAGGTACTCTATACTACGAGCAGTACTTC. Translated, it gives CASSLGGTLYYEQYF.

The chain employs TRBV6-1 and TRBJ2-1; the D is unclear. In germline, CDR1 is MNHNS, CDR2 SASEGT. CDR3 length: 15 residues. Trimming cost V 0 bases and J 3 bases, with 9 bases left between them. Here the CDR3 reads CASSEALSNYNEQFF. Here the CDR3 DNA reads TGTGCCAGCAGTGAAGCGCTGTCTAACTACAATGAGCAGTTCTTC.

This rearrangement joins TRBV4-1 to TRBJ1-4; 9 bases fit TRBD1. Germline CDR1 is MGHRA and CDR2 is YSYEKL. Trimming cost V 4 bases and J 5 bases; bases outside gene matches: 2. The CDR3 has 14 residues. CDR3: CASSRGTGNEKLFF. Written as DNA, the CDR3 is TGCGCCAGCAGCCGCGGGACAGGGAATGAAAAACTGTTTTTT.

The chain has TRBV10-3 and TRBJ2-1; TRBD2 matches 10 bases. V lost 10 bases, J lost 3 bases, and 9 bases stayed unmatched. CDR1 is ENHRY and CDR2 is SYGVKD in the germline V gene. CDR3 size: 15 residues. The CDR3 protein is CATQFLAGDYNEQFF. The CDR3 nucleotides are TGTGCCACGCAATTCCTAGCGGGGGACTACAATGAGCAGTTCTTC.